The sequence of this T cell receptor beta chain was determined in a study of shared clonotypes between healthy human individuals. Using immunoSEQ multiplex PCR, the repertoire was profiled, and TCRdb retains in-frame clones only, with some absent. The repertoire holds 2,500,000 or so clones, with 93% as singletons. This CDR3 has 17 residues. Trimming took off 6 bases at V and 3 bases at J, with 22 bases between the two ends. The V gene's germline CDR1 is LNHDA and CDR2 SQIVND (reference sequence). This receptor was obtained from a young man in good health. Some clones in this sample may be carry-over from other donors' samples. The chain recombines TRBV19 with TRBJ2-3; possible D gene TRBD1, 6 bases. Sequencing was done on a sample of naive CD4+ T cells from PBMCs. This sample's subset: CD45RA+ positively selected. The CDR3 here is CASRLSPRLRGTDTQYF. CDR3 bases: TGTGCCAGTAGGCTCTCACCCCGCTTGAGGGGGACAGATACGCAGTATTTT.